The present T cell receptor (beta chain) was sequenced within a study of shared clonotypes between healthy human individuals. Regarding the study as a whole: Genetic and exposure-history diversity was limited by the small donor number.

Clones were sequenced by immunoSEQ multiplex PCR, and TCRdb holds only the in-frame ones, with some missing. This table holds roughly 2.1 million clones, approximately 94% found once. The CDR3 length is 17 residues. Germline CDR1 reads SGHTA; CDR2 reads FQGTGA. V shed 4 bases and J 5 bases; nucleotides not matched to a gene: 7. Selected positively for CCR7 and CD45RO-negative, naive CD8 cells excluded terminally differentiated effector memory CD45RA+ cells. Details on this clone: Its antigen is as yet unknown.

The chain recombines TRBV7-3 with TRBJ2-2; 13 bases fit TRBD2. This TCR derives from a man aged 18 to 29 in good health. Some clones in this sample may be carry-over from other donors' samples. Sequencing used naive CD8+ T cells from PBMCs. The CDR3 spells CASSSGLAGVRTGELFF. CDR3 bases: TGTGCCAGCAGCTCTGGACTAGCGGGAGTAAGAACCGGGGAGCTGTTTTTT.